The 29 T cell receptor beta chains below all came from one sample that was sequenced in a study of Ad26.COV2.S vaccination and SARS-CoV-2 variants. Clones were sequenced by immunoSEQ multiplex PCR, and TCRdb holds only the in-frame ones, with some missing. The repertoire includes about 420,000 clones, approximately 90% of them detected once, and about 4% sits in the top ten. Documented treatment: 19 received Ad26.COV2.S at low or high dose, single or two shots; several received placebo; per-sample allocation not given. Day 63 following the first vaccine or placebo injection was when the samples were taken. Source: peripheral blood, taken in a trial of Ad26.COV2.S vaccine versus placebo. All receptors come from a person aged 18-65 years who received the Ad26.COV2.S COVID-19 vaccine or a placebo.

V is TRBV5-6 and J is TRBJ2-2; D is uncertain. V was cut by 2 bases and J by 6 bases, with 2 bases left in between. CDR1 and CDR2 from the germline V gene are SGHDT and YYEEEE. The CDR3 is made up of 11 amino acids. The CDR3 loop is CASSFSGELFF. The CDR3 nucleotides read TGTGCCAGCAGCTTCTCCGGGGAGCTGTTTTTT. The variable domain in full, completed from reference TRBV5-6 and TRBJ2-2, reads DAGVTQSPTHLIKTRGQQVTLRCSPKSGHDTVSWYQQALGQGPQFIFQYYEEEERQRGNFPDRFSGHQFPNYSSELNVNALLLGDSALYLCASSFSGELFFGEGSRLTVL.

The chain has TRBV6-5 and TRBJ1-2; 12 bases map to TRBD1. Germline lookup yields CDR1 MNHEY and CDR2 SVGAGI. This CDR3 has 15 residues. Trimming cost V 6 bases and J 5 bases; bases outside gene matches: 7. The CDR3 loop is CASSPGTGGGYGYTF. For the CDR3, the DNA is TGTGCCAGCAGCCCCGGGACAGGGGGCGGGTATGGCTACACCTTC.

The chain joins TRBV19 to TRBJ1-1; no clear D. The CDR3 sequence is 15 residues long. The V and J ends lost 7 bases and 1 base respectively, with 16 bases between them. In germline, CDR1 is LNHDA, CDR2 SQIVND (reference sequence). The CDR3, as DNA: TGTGCCAGTACCCGCCGGGCCGGACCGAACACTGAAGCTTTCTTT. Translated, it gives CASTRRAGPNTEAFF.

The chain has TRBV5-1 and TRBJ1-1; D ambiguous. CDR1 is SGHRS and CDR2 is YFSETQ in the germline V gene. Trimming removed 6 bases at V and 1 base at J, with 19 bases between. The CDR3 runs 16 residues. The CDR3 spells CASTAWKSEGNTEAFF. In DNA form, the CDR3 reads TGCGCCAGCACCGCTTGGAAGTCGGAAGGGAACACTGAAGCTTTCTTT.

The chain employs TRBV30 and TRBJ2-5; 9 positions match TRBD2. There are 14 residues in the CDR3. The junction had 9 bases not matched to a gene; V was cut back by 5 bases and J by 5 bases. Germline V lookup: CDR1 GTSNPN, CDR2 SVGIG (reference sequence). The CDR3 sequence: CAWGIAGVGETQYF. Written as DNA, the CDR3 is TGTGCCTGGGGTATAGCGGGGGTTGGGGAGACCCAGTACTTC.

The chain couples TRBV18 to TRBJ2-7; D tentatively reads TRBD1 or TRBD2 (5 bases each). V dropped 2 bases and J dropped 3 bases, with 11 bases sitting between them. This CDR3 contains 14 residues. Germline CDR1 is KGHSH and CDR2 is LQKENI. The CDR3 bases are TGTGCCAGCTCACCAAGGGACCCAAACTACGAGCAGTACTTC. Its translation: CASSPRDPNYEQYF.

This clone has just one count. The CDR3 DNA is TGCAGCGTTGAAACGACAGCTTATGGCTACACCTTC. This codes for CSVETTAYGYTF. The chain recombines TRBV29-1 with TRBJ1-2; D possibly corresponds to TRBD1 (5 bases). Trimming removed 2 bases from V and 5 bases from J, with 9 bases in between. The germline V gene encodes CDR1 SQVTM and CDR2 ANQGSEA. This CDR3 contains 12 residues.

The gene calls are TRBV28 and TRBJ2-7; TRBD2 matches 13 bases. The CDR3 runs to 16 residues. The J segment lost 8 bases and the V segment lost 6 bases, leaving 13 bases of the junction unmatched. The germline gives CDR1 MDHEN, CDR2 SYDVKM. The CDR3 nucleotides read TGTGCCAGCAGCCTCCGCCAACTAGCGGGGGGGCGTAAGCAGTACTTC. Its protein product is CASSLRQLAGGRKQYF.

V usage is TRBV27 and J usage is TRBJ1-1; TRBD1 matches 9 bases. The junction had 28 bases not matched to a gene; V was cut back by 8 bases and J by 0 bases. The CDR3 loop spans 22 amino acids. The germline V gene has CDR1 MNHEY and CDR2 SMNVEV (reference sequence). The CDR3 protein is CASRKIDRDRVAQADMNTEAFF. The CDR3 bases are TGTGCCAGCCGAAAAATTGACCGGGACAGGGTTGCTCAAGCGGACATGAACACTGAAGCTTTCTTT.

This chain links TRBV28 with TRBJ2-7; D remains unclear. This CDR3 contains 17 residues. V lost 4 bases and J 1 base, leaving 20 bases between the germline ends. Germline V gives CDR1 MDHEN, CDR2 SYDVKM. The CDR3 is CASSSHPFSWVSYEQYF. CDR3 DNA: TGTGCCAGCAGTTCCCACCCTTTTTCTTGGGTATCCTACGAGCAGTACTTC.

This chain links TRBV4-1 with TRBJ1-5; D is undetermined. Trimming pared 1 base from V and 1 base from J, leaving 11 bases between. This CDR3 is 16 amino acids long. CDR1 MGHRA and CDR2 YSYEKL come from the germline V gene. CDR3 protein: CASSQVDRGSNQPQHF. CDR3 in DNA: TGCGCCAGCAGCCAAGTAGATAGAGGGAGCAATCAGCCCCAGCATTTT.

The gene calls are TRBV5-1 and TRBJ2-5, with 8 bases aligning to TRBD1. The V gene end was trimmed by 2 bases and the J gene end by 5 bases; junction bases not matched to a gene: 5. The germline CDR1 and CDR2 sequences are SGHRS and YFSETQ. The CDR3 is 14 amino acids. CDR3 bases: TGCGCCAGCAGCTTTCCAGGGGGCGAGGAGACCCAGTACTTC. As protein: CASSFPGGEETQYF.

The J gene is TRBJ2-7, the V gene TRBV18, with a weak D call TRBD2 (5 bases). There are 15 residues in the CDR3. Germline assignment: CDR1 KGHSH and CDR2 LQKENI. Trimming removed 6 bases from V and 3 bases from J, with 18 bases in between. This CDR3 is CASSPGGGNYYEQYF. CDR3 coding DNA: TGTGCCAGCTCCCCGGGCGGAGGAAACTACTACGAGCAGTACTTC.

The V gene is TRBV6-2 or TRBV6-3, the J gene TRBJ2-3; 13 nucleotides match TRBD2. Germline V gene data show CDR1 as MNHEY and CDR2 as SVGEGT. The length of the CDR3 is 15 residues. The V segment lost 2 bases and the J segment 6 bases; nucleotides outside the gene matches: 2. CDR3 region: CASSYGTSGADTQYF. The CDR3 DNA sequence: TGTGCCAGCAGTTACGGGACTAGCGGGGCTGATACGCAGTATTTT.

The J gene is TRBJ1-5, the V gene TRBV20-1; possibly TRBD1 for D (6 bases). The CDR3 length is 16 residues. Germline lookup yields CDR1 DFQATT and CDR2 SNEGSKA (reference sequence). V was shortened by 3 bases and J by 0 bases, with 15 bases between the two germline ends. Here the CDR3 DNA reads TGCAGTGCTAGTAGGAGCGGGGACATTAGCAATCAGCCCCAGCATTTT. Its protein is CSASRSGDISNQPQHF.

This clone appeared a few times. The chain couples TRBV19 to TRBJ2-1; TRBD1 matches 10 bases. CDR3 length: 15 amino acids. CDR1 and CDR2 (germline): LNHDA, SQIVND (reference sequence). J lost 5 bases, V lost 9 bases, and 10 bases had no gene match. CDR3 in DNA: TGTGCCAGCATAAGCGGGACAGGGGCGGACAATGAGCAGTTCTTC. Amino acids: CASISGTGADNEQFF.

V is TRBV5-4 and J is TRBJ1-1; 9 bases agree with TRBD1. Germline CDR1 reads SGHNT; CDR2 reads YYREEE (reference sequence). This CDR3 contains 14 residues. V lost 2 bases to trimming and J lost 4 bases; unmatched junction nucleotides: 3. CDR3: CASSLGGQGTEAFF. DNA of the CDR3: TGTGCCAGCAGCTTAGGGGGACAGGGCACTGAAGCTTTCTTT.

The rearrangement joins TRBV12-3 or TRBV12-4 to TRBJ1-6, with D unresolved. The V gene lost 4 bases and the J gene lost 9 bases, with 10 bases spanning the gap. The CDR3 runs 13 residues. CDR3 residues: CASSSSGPSPLHF. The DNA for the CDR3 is TGTGCCAGCAGTTCCTCGGGTCCTTCACCCCTCCACTTT.

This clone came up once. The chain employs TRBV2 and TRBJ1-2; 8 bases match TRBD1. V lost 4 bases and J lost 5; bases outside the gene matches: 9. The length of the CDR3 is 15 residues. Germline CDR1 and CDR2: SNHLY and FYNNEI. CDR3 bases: TGTGCCAGCAGTGGGTCGGCAGGGGGCGCGTATGGCTACACCTTC. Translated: CASSGSAGGAYGYTF.

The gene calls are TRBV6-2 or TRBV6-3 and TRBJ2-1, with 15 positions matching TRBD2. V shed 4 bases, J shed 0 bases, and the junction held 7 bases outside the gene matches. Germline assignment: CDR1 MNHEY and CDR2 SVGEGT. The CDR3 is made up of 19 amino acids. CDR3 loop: CASSFWTSGGASSYNEQFF. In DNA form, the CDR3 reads TGTGCCAGCAGTTTCTGGACTAGCGGGGGGGCTAGCTCCTACAATGAGCAGTTCTTC.

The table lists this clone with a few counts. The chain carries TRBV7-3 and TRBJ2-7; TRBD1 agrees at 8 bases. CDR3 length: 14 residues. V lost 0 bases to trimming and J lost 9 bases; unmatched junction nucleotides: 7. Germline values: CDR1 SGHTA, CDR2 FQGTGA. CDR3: CASSLTGQGPRQYF. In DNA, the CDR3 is TGTGCCAGCAGCTTAACTGGACAGGGCCCTAGGCAGTACTTC.

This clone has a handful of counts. For the CDR3, the DNA is TGTGCCAGCAGCCCCTATGTGGGGACTAATGAAAAACTGTTTTTT. Translated, it gives CASSPYVGTNEKLFF. The chain couples TRBV9 to TRBJ1-4; no reliable D call. V shed 4 bases and J shed 2 bases, with 12 bases lying between them. The germline V gene has CDR1 SGDLS and CDR2 YYNGEE. The CDR3 sequence is 15 residues long.

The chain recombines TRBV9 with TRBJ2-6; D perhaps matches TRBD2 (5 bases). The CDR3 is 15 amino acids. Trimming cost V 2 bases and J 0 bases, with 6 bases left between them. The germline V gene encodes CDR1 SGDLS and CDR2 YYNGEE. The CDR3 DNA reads TGTGCCAGCAGCGTGGCGGGCTCTGGGGCCAACGTCCTGACTTTC. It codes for CASSVAGSGANVLTF.

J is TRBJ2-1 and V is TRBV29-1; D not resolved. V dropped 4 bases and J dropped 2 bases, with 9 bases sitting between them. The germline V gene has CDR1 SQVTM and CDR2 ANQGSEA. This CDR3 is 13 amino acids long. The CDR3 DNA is TGCAGCGTTGGTACACCAACCTACAATGAGCAGTTCTTC. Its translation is CSVGTPTYNEQFF.

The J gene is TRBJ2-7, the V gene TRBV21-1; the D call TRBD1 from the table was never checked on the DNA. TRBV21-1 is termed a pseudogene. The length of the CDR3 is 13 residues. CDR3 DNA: TGTGCCAGCAGCAATGACGACATCTGCGAGCAGTACTTC. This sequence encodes CASSNDDICEQYF.

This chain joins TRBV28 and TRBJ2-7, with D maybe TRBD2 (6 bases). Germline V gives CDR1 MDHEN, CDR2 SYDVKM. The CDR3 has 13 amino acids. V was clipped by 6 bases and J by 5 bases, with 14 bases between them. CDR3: CASSQTRHNEQYF. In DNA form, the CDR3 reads TGTGCCAGCAGCCAGACTAGACACAACGAGCAGTACTTC.

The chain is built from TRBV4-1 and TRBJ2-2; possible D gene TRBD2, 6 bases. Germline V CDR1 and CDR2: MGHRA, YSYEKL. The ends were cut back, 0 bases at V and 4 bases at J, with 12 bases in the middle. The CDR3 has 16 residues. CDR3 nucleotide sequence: TGCGCCAGCAGCCAAGATTCTGGGCGGGGCACCGGGGAGCTGTTTTTT. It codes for CASSQDSGRGTGELFF.

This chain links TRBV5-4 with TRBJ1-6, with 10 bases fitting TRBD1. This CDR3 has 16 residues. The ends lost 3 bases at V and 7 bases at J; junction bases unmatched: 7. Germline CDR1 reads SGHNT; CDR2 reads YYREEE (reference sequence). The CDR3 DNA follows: TGTGCCAGCAGCTCACTCCCGGGACAGGGGAATTCACCCCTCCACTTT. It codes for CASSSLPGQGNSPLHF.

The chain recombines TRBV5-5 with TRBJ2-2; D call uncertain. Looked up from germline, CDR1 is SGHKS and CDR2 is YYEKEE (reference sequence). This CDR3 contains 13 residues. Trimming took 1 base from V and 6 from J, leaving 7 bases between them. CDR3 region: CASSLKGSGELFF. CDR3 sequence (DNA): TGTGCCAGCAGCTTGAAGGGATCCGGGGAGCTGTTTTTT. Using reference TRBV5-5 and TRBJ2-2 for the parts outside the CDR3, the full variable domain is DAGVTQSPTHLIKTRGQQVTLRCSPISGHKSVSWYQQVLGQGPQFIFQYYEKEERGRGNFPDRFSARQFPNYSSELNVNALLLGDSALYLCASSLKGSGELFFGEGSRLTVL.